Below, 13 T cell receptor beta chains from the same sample are listed, as sequenced in a study of tumor-infiltrating lymphocytes in primary liver carcinoma (dated by TCRdb to between 2016 and 2019). Blood RNA was extracted from unsorted whole blood with TRIzol reagent; germline DNA came from the DNeasy Blood & Tissue kit. The sample was run on an Illumina HiSeq 2500. TCRbeta-specific cDNA was reverse-transcribed from 500 ng total RNA using a constant-region primer and ProtoScript II reverse transcriptase. TCRbeta libraries were built with three nested multiplex PCR rounds, a slightly modified ARM-PCR procedure. Multiplex TRBV1-TRBV30 forward primers and a Cbeta reverse primer were used in the first two PCR rounds, each of which was run for about 10 cycles. The public sequencing data were trimmed at Q25 with fastp and processed into clonotypes with MiXCR by TCRdb, which kept only in-frame beta chains. Rows merge per CDR3 protein into single entries with the most common DNA and genes. This sample has about 330,000 distinct CDR3 sequences in its table, and less than 65% of those were observed once. The top ten clones comprise about 6% of the sample.

Sequencing input: peripheral blood. Receptor source: a middle-aged man with primary liver carcinoma and hepatitis B virus infection.

The count of this clonotype is one. Just one base apart from a much larger clone, this may be a read error. The rearrangement links TRBV6-1 to TRBJ1-4; no firm D call. With 3 bases removed from V and 4 bases from J, the gap between germline ends came to 12 bases. This CDR3 region has 15 residues. CDR1 and CDR2 from the germline V gene are MNHNS and SASEGT. The CDR3 sequence is CASSDVTEINEKLFF. The CDR3 DNA is TGTGCCAGCAGTGATGTGACGGAGATTAATGAAAAACTGTTTTTT.

This clonotype was seen many times. CDR3 loop: CASSSARHRQHNEQFF. The CDR3 bases are TGTGCCAGCAGCTCCGCTCGACACCGCCAGCACAATGAGCAGTTCTTC. This chain joins TRBV11-2 and TRBJ2-1; D gene unclear. V was trimmed by 4 bases and J by 5 bases, leaving 18 bases between them. The CDR3 length is 16 residues. The V gene's germline CDR1 is SGHAT and CDR2 FQNNGV.

This clonotype was recorded at least ten times. This chain uses TRBV6-5 with TRBJ2-1, with TRBD2 identical over 7 bases. CDR3 size: 16 residues. Germline V gene data show CDR1 as MNHEY and CDR2 as SVGAGI. The V segment lost 6 bases and the J segment 8 bases; nucleotides outside the gene matches: 16. The CDR3 bases are TGTGCCAGCAGGAGTCAGCGGGACCACCGGGGCTATGAGCAGTTCTTC. The encoded protein is CASRSQRDHRGYEQFF.

In regard to this clonotype: One base away lies a much larger clone, so this may be a sequencing read error. The chain joins TRBV29-1 to TRBJ2-7; possibly TRBD2 for D (6 bases). The CDR3 runs 14 residues. Germline CDR1 is SQVTM and CDR2 is ANQGSEA. V shed 6 bases and J shed 0 bases, with 15 bases lying between them. CDR3 loop: CSVKEWDFSYEQYF. For the CDR3, the DNA is TGCAGCGTCAAAGAATGGGACTTCTCCTACGAGCAGTACTTC.

The gene calls are TRBV12-3 or TRBV12-4 and TRBJ2-7, with 7 bases fitting TRBD2. The CDR3 loop spans 15 amino acids. V lost 5 bases to trimming and J lost 0 bases; unmatched junction nucleotides: 7. CDR3 DNA sequence: TGTGCCAGCAGTCTACGCCGGGGGGACTCCTACGAGCAGTACTTC. The encoded protein is CASSLRRGDSYEQYF.

This chain uses TRBV5-1 with TRBJ2-1, with 9 nucleotides matching TRBD2. This CDR3 has 17 residues. Losses at the gene ends were 6 bases for V and 4 bases for J; bases not matched to a gene: 14. CDR1 SGHRS and CDR2 YFSETQ come from the germline V gene. The chain's CDR3 is CASTGGGLAGSYNEQFF. CDR3 DNA sequence: TGCGCCAGCACCGGGGGGGGGCTAGCGGGATCGTACAATGAGCAGTTCTTC.

As to this clonotype: This sequence may be a read error, since a much larger clone differs from it by one base. Since no conserved phenylalanine or tryptophan closes the CDR3, a read error is the likely cause. CDR3 sequence reads: CASSLGLAGGPLQFI. CDR3 nucleotides: TGTGCCAGCAGTCTAGGACTAGCGGGAGGGCCTTTGCAGTTCATC. The chain combines TRBV12-3 or TRBV12-4 with TRBJ2-1; TRBD2 matches at 15 bases. After removal of 5 bases from V and 12 bases from J, the junction contained 8 bases not matched to a gene. CDR3 length equals 15 residues.

Note on this clonotype: An end of the junction does not agree with germline; a read error may underlie this. The chain recombines TRBV6-1 with TRBJ2-1; D perhaps matches TRBD2 (6 bases). Germline CDR1 MNHNS, CDR2 SASEGT. The CDR3 spans 16 residues. CDR3 residues: CATTEGGGSSHNEQFF. The CDR3 DNA reads as TGTGCCACTACCGAGGGAGGTGGAAGCTCCCACAATGAGCAGTTCTTC.

The chain is built from TRBV11-2 and TRBJ2-3; TRBD2 matches at 11 bases. There are 17 residues in the CDR3. Germline trimming cut 9 bases from V and 2 bases from J; bases unmatched to any gene: 13. Germline V gene data show CDR1 as SGHAT and CDR2 as FQNNGV. The CDR3 reads CASRPPGLAGVTDTQYF. The CDR3 DNA reads TGTGCCAGTCGCCCTCCTGGACTAGCGGGCGTCACAGATACGCAGTATTTT.

V usage is TRBV9 and J usage is TRBJ2-7; 9 nucleotides line up with TRBD1. The V gene end was trimmed by 2 bases and the J gene end by 5 bases; junction bases not matched to a gene: 5. The V gene's germline CDR1 is SGDLS and CDR2 YYNGEE. The CDR3 spans 14 residues. CDR3 bases: TGTGCCAGCAGCGTCGGGACAGGGAAGGACGAGCAGTACTTC. This codes for CASSVGTGKDEQYF.

Concerning this clonotype itself: A read error may explain this, as a much larger clone is one base away. The chain carries TRBV6-5 and TRBJ2-3, with no clear D. This CDR3 region has 15 residues. Germline lookup yields CDR1 MNHEY and CDR2 SVGAGI. With 2 bases removed from V and 2 bases from J, the gap between germline ends came to 11 bases. The chain's CDR3 is CASSYRSASTDTQYF. CDR3 coding DNA: TGTGCCAGCAGTTACCGTTCCGCTTCCACAGATACGCAGTATTTT.

The V call is TRBV11-2, the J call TRBJ2-3; 14 nucleotides agree with TRBD2. The ends lost 5 bases at V and 6 bases at J; junction bases unmatched: 13. The CDR3 has 18 residues. Germline V gene sequence: CDR1 SGHAT, CDR2 FQNNGV. In nucleotides, the CDR3 is TGTGCCAGCAGCCGTGGACTAGCGGGAGGTCATATCATGGATACGCAGTATTTT. Its protein product is CASSRGLAGGHIMDTQYF.

This clonotype has ten or more counts. This chain uses TRBV4-2 with TRBJ2-5, with TRBD1 identical over 9 bases. The length of the CDR3 is 20 residues. The germline CDR1 and CDR2 sequences are LGHNA and YNFKEQ. Losses at the gene ends were 2 bases for V and 4 bases for J; bases not matched to a gene: 20. CDR3 nucleotide sequence: TGTGCCAGCAGCCAATCCCCCGGGGACAGGGCGCTTCAGCAGGGAGAGACCCAGTACTTC. The encoded protein is CASSQSPGDRALQQGETQYF.